A selection of T cell receptor beta chains follows, all from one sample in a study of blood T cell repertoires in COVID-19. The assay was immunoSEQ multiplex PCR, and TCRdb's table has in-frame clones only and misses some. The sample contains fewer than 350,000 clones, about nine tenths of which appear only once. The sample consisted of peripheral blood. These receptors were collected from a woman aged 60 to 75 with COVID-19, enrolled during active disease. Each CDR3 is given with its conserved first and last residue. A D gene is named only where the DNA matches it firmly. Clone sizes are given selectively: once, few, many, or a class where the clone is expanded.

V gene,D gene,J gene,clone size,CDR3 protein,CDR3 DNA
TRBV7-2,NA,TRBJ2-7,NA,CASSSQGFEQYF,TGTGCCAGCAGCTCCCAGGGATTCGAGCAGTACTTC
TRBV6-4,TRBD1,TRBJ1-2,NA,CASSDYRAPTRQGRDYGYTF,TGTGCCAGCAGTGACTACCGGGCCCCGACTCGACAGGGTCGAGACTATGGCTACACCTTC
TRBV2,TRBD1,TRBJ1-3,once,CASRGGTGTSGNTIYF,TGTGCCAGCAGGGGGGGGACAGGAACCTCTGGAAACACCATATATTTT
TRBV11-2,TRBD1,TRBJ2-1,NA,CASSISRDRVNEQFF,TGTGCCAGCAGTATAAGCCGGGACAGAGTCAATGAGCAGTTCTTC
TRBV5-1,TRBD2,TRBJ2-5,once,CASSLPAGAGETQYF,TGCGCCAGCAGCTTGCCAGCGGGGGCGGGAGAGACCCAGTACTTC
TRBV5-1,TRBD1,TRBJ1-1,once,CASSRLGQANTEAFF,TGCGCCAGCAGCAGACTAGGACAGGCGAACACTGAAGCTTTCTTT
TRBV13,NA,TRBJ1-2,once,CASSLRREGDYGYTF,TGTGCCAGCAGCTTACGACGGGAGGGGGACTATGGCTACACCTTC
TRBV5-8,TRBD1,TRBJ2-1,once,CASSLLGQSYNEQFF,TGTGCCAGCAGCTTGTTGGGACAGAGCTACAATGAGCAGTTCTTC
TRBV6-5,NA,TRBJ2-7,NA,CASRPSGLSSYEQYF,TGTGCCAGCAGACCCTCGGGACTCTCCTCCTACGAGCAGTACTTC
TRBV30,NA,TRBJ1-1,NA,CACLHRQGNTEAFF,TGTGCCTGTTTACACCGGCAGGGGAACACTGAAGCTTTCTTT
TRBV28,NA,TRBJ2-5,NA,CASSLPGAETQYF,TGTGCCAGCAGTTTACCAGGGGCAGAGACCCAGTACTTC
TRBV6-6,NA,TRBJ1-3,NA,CASSLRQLNTIYF,TGTGCCAGCAGTTTGCGACAGCTGAACACCATATATTTT
TRBV6-5,TRBD1,TRBJ1-1,once,CASSRQGRKEAFF,TGTGCCAGCAGCCGACAGGGGAGAAAGGAAGCTTTCTTT
TRBV14,NA,TRBJ2-2,NA,CASSSQATGELFF,TGTGCCAGCAGCTCACAGGCCACCGGGGAGCTGTTTTTT
TRBV6-1,NA,TRBJ2-2,few,CASSGKQGFALTGELFF,TGTGCCAGCAGTGGTAAACAGGGTTTCGCCCTCACCGGGGAGCTGTTTTTT
TRBV9,NA,TRBJ2-6,NA,CASSGVAISGANVLTF,TGTGCCAGCAGCGGGGTAGCTATCTCTGGGGCCAACGTCCTGACTTTC
TRBV30,TRBD1,TRBJ1-1,NA,CAWRPGTDTEAFF,TGTGCCTGGAGGCCCGGGACAGACACTGAAGCTTTCTTT
TRBV9,TRBD2,TRBJ2-1,few,CASSVFPAGAGVEQFF,TGTGCCAGCAGCGTATTTCCAGCGGGGGCCGGTGTGGAGCAGTTCTTC
TRBV30,NA,TRBJ1-5,NA,CAWSEGGGNQPQHF,TGTGCCTGGAGTGAAGGGGGTGGCAATCAGCCCCAGCATTTT